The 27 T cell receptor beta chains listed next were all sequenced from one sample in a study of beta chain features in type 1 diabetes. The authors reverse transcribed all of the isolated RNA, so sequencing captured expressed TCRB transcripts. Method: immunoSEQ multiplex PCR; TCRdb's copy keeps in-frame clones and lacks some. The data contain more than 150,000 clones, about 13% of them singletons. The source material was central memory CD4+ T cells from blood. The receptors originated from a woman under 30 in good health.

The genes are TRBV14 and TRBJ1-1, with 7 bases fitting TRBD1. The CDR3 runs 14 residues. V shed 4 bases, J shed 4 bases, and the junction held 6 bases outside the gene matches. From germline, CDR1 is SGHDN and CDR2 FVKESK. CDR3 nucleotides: TGTGCCAGCAGCCCCAGACAGGGTTTCACTGAAGCTTTCTTT. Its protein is CASSPRQGFTEAFF.

As DNA, the CDR3 is TGTGCCAGCAGCCTCGGGACTTCAGCGCAGTACTTC. Translation: CASSLGTSAQYF. The chain combines TRBV7-9 with TRBJ2-7; perhaps TRBD2 as D (6 bases). The V end lost 5 bases, the J end lost 9 bases, and 14 bases lay between the germline ends. The length of the CDR3 is 12 residues. Germline V CDR1 and CDR2: SEHNR, FQNEAQ (reference sequence). The variable domain in full, with the rest retrieved from reference TRBV7-9 and TRBJ2-7, is DTGVSQNPRHKITKRGQNVTFRCDPISEHNRLYWYRQTLGQGPEFLTYFQNEAQLEKSRLLSDRFSAERPKGSFSTLEIQRTEQGDSAMYLCASSLGTSAQYFGPGTRLTVT.

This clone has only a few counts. The CDR3 protein is CASSGQQVPTDTQYF. In DNA, the CDR3 is TGTGCCAGCAGTGGACAACAGGTCCCCACAGATACGCAGTATTTT. The chain has TRBV2 and TRBJ2-3; D perhaps matches TRBD1 (5 bases). This CDR3 has 15 residues. Looked up from germline, CDR1 is SNHLY and CDR2 is FYNNEI. V was cut by 4 bases and J by 2 bases, with 13 bases left in between.

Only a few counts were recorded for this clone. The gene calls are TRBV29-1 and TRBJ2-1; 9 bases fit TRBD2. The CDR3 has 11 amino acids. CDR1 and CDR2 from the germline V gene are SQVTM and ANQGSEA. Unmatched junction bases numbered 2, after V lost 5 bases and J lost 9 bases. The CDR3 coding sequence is TGCAGCGTTCGGCGGGAGGGTGAGCAGTTCTTC. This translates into CSVRREGEQFF.

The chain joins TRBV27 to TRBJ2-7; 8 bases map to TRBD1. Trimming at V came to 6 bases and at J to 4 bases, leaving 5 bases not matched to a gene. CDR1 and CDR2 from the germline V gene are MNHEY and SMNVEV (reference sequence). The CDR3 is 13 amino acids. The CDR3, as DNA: TGTGCCAGCAGAAGGACAGGGAGGTACGAGCAGTACTTC. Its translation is CASRRTGRYEQYF.

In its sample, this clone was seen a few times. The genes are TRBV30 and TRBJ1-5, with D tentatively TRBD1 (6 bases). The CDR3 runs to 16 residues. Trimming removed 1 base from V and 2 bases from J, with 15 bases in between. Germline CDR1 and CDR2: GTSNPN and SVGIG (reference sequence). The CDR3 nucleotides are TGTGCCTGGAGTGAATTGACAGGTACGGGCAATCAGCCCCAGCATTTT. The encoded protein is CAWSELTGTGNQPQHF.

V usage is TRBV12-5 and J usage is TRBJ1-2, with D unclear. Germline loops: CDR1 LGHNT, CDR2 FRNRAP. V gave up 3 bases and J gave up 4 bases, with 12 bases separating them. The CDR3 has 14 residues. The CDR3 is CASGFALGSYGYTF. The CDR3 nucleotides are TGTGCTAGTGGTTTCGCTCTGGGGAGCTATGGCTACACCTTC. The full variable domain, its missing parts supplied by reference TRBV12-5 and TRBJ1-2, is DARVTQTPRHKVTEMGQEVTMRCQPILGHNTVFWYRQTMMQGLELLAYFRNRAPLDDSGMPKDRFSAEMPDATLATLKIQPSEPRDSAVYFCASGFALGSYGYTFGSGTRLTVV.

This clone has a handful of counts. The CDR3 reads CASSLTGLEQYF. CDR3 DNA sequence: TGTGCCAGCAGCTTGACAGGGCTCGAGCAGTACTTC. V usage is TRBV7-2 and J usage is TRBJ2-7; TRBD1 aligns across 7 bases. After removal of 3 bases from V and 6 bases from J, the junction contained 2 bases not matched to a gene. From germline, CDR1 is SGHTA and CDR2 FQGNSA. This CDR3 comprises 12 residues.

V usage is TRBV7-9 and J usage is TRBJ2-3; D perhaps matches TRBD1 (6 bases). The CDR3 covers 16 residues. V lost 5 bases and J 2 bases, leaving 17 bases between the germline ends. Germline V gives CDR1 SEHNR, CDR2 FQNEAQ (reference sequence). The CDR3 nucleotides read TGTGCCAGCAGCATCAAACAGGACAGCCCCACAGATACGCAGTATTTT. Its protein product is CASSIKQDSPTDTQYF.

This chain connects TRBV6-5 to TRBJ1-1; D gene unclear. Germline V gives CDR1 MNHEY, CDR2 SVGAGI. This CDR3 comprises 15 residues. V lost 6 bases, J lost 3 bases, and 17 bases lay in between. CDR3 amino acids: CASSRLLLSDTEAFF. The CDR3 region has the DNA TGTGCCAGCAGCCGACTCCTTCTATCGGACACTGAAGCTTTCTTT.

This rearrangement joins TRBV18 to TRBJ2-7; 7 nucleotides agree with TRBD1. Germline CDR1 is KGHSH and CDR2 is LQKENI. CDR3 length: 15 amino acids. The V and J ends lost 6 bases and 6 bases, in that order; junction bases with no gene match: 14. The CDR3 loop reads CASSLGTDRGREQYF. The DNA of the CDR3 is TGTGCCAGCTCGCTGGGGACAGATAGGGGCCGCGAGCAGTACTTC.

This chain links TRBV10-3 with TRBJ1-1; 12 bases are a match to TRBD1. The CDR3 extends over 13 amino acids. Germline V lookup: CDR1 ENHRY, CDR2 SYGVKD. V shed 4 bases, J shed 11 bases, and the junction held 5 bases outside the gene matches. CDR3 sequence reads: CAISGGQGAGAFF. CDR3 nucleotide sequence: TGTGCCATCAGTGGGGGACAGGGGGCGGGGGCTTTCTTT.

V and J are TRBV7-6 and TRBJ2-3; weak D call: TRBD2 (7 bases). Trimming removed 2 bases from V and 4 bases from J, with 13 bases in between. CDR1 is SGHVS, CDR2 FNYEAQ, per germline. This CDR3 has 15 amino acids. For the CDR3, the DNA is TGTGCCAGCAGCTTAAAGGGGGGGCTCCCAGATACGCAGTATTTT. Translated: CASSLKGGLPDTQYF. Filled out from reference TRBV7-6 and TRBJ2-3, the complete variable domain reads GAGVSQSPRYKVTKRGQDVALRCDPISGHVSLYWYRQALGQGPEFLTYFNYEAQQDKSGLPNDRFSAERPEGSISTLTIQRTEQRDSAMYRCASSLKGGLPDTQYFGPGTRLTVL.

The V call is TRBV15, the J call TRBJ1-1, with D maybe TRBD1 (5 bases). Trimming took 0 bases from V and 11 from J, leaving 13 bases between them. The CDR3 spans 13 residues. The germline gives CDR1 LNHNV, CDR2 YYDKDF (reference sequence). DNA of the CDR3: TGTGCCACCAGCAGAGAAACCAGGGATAGCGCTTTCTTT. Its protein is CATSRETRDSAFF. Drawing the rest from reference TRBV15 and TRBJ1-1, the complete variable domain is DAMVIQNPRYQVTQFGKPVTLSCSQTLNHNVMYWYQQKSSQAPKLLFHYYDKDFNNEADTPDNFQSRRPNTSFCFLDIRSPGLGDTAMYLCATSRETRDSAFFGQGTRLTVV.

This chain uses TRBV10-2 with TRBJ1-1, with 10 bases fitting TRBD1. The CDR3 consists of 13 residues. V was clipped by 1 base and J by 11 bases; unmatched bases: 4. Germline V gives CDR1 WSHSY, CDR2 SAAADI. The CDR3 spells CASSEWTGGEAFF. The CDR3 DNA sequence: TGCGCCAGCAGTGAGTGGACAGGGGGGGAGGCTTTCTTT.

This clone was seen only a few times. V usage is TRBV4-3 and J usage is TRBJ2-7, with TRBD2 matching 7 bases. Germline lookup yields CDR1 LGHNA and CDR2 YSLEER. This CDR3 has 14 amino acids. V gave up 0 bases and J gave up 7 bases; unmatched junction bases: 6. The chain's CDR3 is CASSQDGRAGEQYF. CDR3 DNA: TGCGCCAGCAGCCAAGATGGGAGGGCTGGGGAGCAGTACTTC.

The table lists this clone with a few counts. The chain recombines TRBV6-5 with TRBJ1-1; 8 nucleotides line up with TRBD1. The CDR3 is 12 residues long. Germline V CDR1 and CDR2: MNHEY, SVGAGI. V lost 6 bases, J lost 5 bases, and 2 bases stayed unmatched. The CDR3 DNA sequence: TGTGCCAGCAGCCGGACAGGGACTGAAGCTTTCTTT. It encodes CASSRTGTEAFF.

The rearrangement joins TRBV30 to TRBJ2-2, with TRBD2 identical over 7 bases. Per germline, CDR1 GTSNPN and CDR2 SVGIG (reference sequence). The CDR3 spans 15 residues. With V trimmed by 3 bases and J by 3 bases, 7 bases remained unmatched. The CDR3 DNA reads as TGTGCCTGGAGATGGGGCAGCGGGGACACCGGGGAGCTGTTTTTT. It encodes CAWRWGSGDTGELFF.

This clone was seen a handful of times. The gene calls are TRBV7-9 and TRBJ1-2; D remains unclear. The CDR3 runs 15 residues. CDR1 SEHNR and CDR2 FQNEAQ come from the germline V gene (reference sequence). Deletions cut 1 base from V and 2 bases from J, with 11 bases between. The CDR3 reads CASSLVPDTNYGYTF. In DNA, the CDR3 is TGTGCCAGCAGCTTAGTCCCAGATACAAACTATGGCTACACCTTC.

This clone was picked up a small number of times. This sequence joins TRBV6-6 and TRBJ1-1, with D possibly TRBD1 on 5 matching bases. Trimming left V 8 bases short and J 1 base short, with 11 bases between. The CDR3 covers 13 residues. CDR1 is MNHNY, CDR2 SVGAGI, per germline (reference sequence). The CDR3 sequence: CASGSQGNTEAFF. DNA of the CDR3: TGTGCCAGCGGTTCCCAGGGGAACACTGAAGCTTTCTTT.

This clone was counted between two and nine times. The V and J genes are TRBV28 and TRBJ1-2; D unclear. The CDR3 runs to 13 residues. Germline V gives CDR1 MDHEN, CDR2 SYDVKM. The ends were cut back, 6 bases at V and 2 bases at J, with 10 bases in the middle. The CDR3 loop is CASRSQLNYGYTF. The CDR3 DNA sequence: TGTGCCAGCAGATCACAGCTAAACTATGGCTACACCTTC.

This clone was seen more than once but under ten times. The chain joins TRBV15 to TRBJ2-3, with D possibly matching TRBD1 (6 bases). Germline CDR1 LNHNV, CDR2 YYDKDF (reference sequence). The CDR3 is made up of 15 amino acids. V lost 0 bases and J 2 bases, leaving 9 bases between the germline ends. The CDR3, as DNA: TGTGCCACCAGCAGAGACCGGACAGTCACAGATACGCAGTATTTT. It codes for CATSRDRTVTDTQYF.

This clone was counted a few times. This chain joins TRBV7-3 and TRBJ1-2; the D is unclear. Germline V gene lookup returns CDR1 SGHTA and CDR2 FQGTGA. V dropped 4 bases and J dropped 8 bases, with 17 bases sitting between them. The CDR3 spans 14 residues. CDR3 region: CASSSPNRVYGYTF. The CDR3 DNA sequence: TGTGCCAGCAGCTCCCCCAACAGAGTGTACGGCTACACCTTC.

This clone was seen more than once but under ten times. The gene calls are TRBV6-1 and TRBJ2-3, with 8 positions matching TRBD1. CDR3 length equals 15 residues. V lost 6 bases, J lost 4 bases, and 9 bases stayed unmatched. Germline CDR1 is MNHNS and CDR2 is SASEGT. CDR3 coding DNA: TGTGCCAGCAGCCTGGGACAGGATTTTGCAGATACGCAGTATTTT. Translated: CASSLGQDFADTQYF.

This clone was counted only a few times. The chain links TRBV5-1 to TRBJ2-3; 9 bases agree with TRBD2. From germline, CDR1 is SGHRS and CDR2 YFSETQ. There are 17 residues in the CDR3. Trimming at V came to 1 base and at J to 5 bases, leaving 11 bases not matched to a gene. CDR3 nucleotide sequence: TGCGCCAGCAGCTTGACAGCGGGAGGCCTGATGGGAGATACGCAGTATTTT. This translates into CASSLTAGGLMGDTQYF.

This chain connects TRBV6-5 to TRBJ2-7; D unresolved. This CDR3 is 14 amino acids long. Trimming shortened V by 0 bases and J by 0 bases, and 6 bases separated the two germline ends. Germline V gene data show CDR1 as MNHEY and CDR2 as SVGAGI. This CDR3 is CASSYSASSYEQYF. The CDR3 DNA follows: TGTGCCAGCAGTTACTCGGCCAGCTCCTACGAGCAGTACTTC.

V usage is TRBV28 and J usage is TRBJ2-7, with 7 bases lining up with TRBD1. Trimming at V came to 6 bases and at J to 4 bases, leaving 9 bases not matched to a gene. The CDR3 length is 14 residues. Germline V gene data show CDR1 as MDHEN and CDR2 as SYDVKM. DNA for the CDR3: TGTGCCAGCAGCGACAGACAGGGTCCGTACGAGCAGTACTTC. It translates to CASSDRQGPYEQYF.